The 21 T cell receptor beta chains below come from one sample, sequenced in a study of PD-L1 blockade in urothelial cancer. Using immunoSEQ multiplex PCR, the repertoire was profiled, and TCRdb retains in-frame clones only, with some absent. The table has 55,000 to 70,000 clones, 82% seen once; the top ten hold around 4.6%. The material was PBMCs, obtained around atezolizumab (anti-PD-L1) treatment. These receptors came from a man between 65 and 85 years old with urothelial cancer.

The chain links TRBV5-1 to TRBJ1-4; maybe TRBD1 (5 bases). Deletions cut 2 bases from V and 0 bases from J, with 11 bases between. This CDR3 has 16 amino acids. Germline V gene sequence: CDR1 SGHRS, CDR2 YFSETQ. This CDR3 is CASSLIGGTTNEKLFF. CDR3 coding DNA: TGCGCCAGCAGCTTAATCGGGGGGACAACTAATGAAAAACTGTTTTTT.

The rearrangement uses TRBV5-1 and TRBJ2-3, with a weak D call TRBD2 (5 bases). This CDR3 is 14 amino acids long. V was shortened by 4 bases and J by 5 bases, with 14 bases between the two germline ends. The V gene's germline CDR1 is SGHRS and CDR2 YFSETQ. CDR3 sequence (DNA): TGCGCCAGCAGCATCGGACTTGCAGGAGATACGCAGTATTTT. This translates into CASSIGLAGDTQYF.

The chain recombines TRBV10-3 with TRBJ1-1, with 11 bases fitting TRBD1. This CDR3 has 16 residues. Germline CDR1 is ENHRY and CDR2 is SYGVKD. V shed 6 bases and J 1 base; nucleotides not matched to a gene: 7. The CDR3 DNA is TGTGCCATCAGCGCTGGGACAGGGGGATCGAACACTGAAGCTTTCTTT. Its protein product is CAISAGTGGSNTEAFF.

The CDR3 nucleotides are TGTGCCAGTAGTCGCCTATACAATGAGCAGTTCTTC. This encodes CASSRLYNEQFF. The chain has TRBV19 and TRBJ2-1, with D unresolved. Between the trimmed V and J ends, which lost 5 bases and 4 bases, there was a span of 6 bases. The length of the CDR3 is 12 residues. Per the germline V gene, CDR1 is LNHDA and CDR2 is SQIVND (reference sequence). The full variable domain, with the rest looked up from reference TRBV19 and TRBJ2-1, is DGGITQSPKYLFRKEGQNVTLSCEQNLNHDAMYWYRQDPGQGLRLIYYSQIVNDFQKGDIAEGYSVSREKKESFPLTVTSAQKNPTAFYLCASSRLYNEQFFGPGTRLTVL.

This chain uses TRBV6-1 with TRBJ1-4; D possibly corresponds to TRBD1 (6 bases). Per germline, CDR1 MNHNS and CDR2 SASEGT. This CDR3 spans 14 amino acids. V lost 4 bases and J lost 3, with 9 bases in between. Here the CDR3 DNA reads TGTGCCAGCAGTGTTGGACAGTCTAATGAAAAACTGTTTTTT. Its translation: CASSVGQSNEKLFF.

This clone occurred a few times. The genes are TRBV30 and TRBJ1-1; TRBD1 is a possible D gene (5 bases). Trimming left V 7 bases short and J 5 bases short, with 17 bases between. The CDR3 spans 13 residues. The germline CDR1 and CDR2 sequences are GTSNPN and SVGIG (reference sequence). The CDR3 DNA reads as TGTGCCTACTATACATTCAGGGATACTGAAGCTTTCTTT. It specifies CAYYTFRDTEAFF.

The rearrangement joins TRBV7-2 to TRBJ1-1; 9 nucleotides align to TRBD1. V was clipped by 1 base and J by 7 bases; unmatched bases: 10. In germline, CDR1 is SGHTA, CDR2 FQGNSA. The CDR3 runs to 16 residues. Written as DNA, the CDR3 is TGTGCCAGCAGCTTAGTTTTCGGACAGGGGCTGAATGAAGCTTTCTTT. This sequence encodes CASSLVFGQGLNEAFF.

This clone was recorded once. This chain joins TRBV7-2 and TRBJ2-7; 7 bases are a match to TRBD1. Per the germline V gene, CDR1 is SGHTA and CDR2 is FQGNSA. The ends lost 6 bases at V and 1 base at J; junction bases unmatched: 6. This CDR3 has 14 amino acids. The CDR3 nucleotides read TGTGCCAGCAGGCTGGGGACAGAGTCCTACGAGCAGTACTTC. Its protein product is CASRLGTESYEQYF.

As for this clone: Sequence at one end of the junction differs from germline and may be a read error. This chain uses TRBV6-1 with TRBJ1-5; unclear D gene. The germline V gene has CDR1 MNHNS and CDR2 SASEGT. The CDR3 extends over 16 amino acids. CDR3 loop: CASREAERGSNQPQHF. CDR3 DNA: TGTGCCAGCAGGGAAGCAGAGAGAGGCAGCAATCAGCCCCAGCATTTT.

The V call is TRBV20-1, the J call TRBJ2-5, with 7 bases lining up with TRBD1. The germline V gene encodes CDR1 DFQATT and CDR2 SNEGSKA (reference sequence). J lost 5 bases, V lost 8 bases, and 5 bases had no gene match. CDR3 length: 11 residues. CDR3 DNA: TGCAGTCGACAGGGAGAGGAGACCCAGTACTTC. It encodes CSRQGEETQYF.

The chain recombines TRBV6-6 with TRBJ2-1, with D perhaps TRBD1 (7 bases). Germline V gives CDR1 MNHNY, CDR2 SVGAGI (reference sequence). V lost 0 bases to trimming and J lost 5 bases, with 14 bases between them. The CDR3 loop spans 16 amino acids. DNA of the CDR3: TGTGCCAGCAGTTACTCCGGAGGGGGCCGGAACAATGAGCAGTTCTTC. This codes for CASSYSGGGRNNEQFF.

DNA for the CDR3: TGTGCCAGCAGTCCGCGGGTCGGAAACACCATATATTTT. This encodes CASSPRVGNTIYF. V usage is TRBV27 and J usage is TRBJ1-3; D ambiguous. CDR1 is MNHEY, CDR2 SMNVEV, per germline (reference sequence). The CDR3 loop spans 13 amino acids. Trimming removed 5 bases at V and 4 bases at J, with 9 bases between.

J is TRBJ2-7 and V is TRBV11-2; D is unresolved. This CDR3 contains 14 residues. CDR1 and CDR2 from the germline V gene are SGHAT and FQNNGV. V was shortened by 5 bases and J by 0 bases, with 11 bases between the two germline ends. CDR3 nucleotides: TGTGCCAGCAGCCCACTCGCCCACTCCTACGAGCAGTACTTC. This translates into CASSPLAHSYEQYF.

The CDR3 nucleotides read TGTGCCAGCAGCGTAGCGGGATCTGTCTACAATGAGCAGTTCTTC. Translation gives CASSVAGSVYNEQFF. This rearrangement joins TRBV2 to TRBJ2-1, with 8 bases identical to TRBD2. V was clipped by 6 bases and J by 3 bases; unmatched bases: 7. This CDR3 comprises 15 residues. Looked up from germline, CDR1 is SNHLY and CDR2 is FYNNEI.

This rearrangement joins TRBV27 to TRBJ2-7; 8 nucleotides agree with TRBD2. This CDR3 is built from 15 residues. The germline gives CDR1 MNHEY, CDR2 SMNVEV (reference sequence). Trimming cost V 4 bases and J 5 bases; bases outside gene matches: 10. The CDR3 loop reads CASSSLAGPLHEQYF. The CDR3 DNA reads as TGTGCCAGCAGTTCCTTAGCGGGGCCCCTCCACGAGCAGTACTTC.

This clone was detected only a few times. The rearrangement uses TRBV10-2 and TRBJ1-4, with 8 bases that match TRBD1. V trimming: 7 bases; J trimming: 6 bases; junction bases outside the gene matches: 16. The CDR3 has 17 residues. Germline CDR1 WSHSY, CDR2 SAAADI. The CDR3 protein is CASTGTGPLQGDEKLFF. CDR3 nucleotide sequence: TGCGCCAGCACCGGGACAGGACCACTTCAGGGGGATGAAAAACTGTTTTTT.

The rearrangement joins TRBV7-6 to TRBJ2-3; 7 nucleotides agree with TRBD2. CDR1 is SGHVS, CDR2 FNYEAQ, per germline. The CDR3 totals 16 residues. V shed 5 bases and J 4 bases; nucleotides not matched to a gene: 12. This CDR3 reads CASSPTWREIADTQYF. Written as DNA, the CDR3 is TGTGCCAGCAGCCCGACCTGGCGGGAGATAGCAGATACGCAGTATTTT.

The chain uses TRBV10-1 and TRBJ2-1; 12 bases fit TRBD2. Germline V lookup: CDR1 WNHNN, CDR2 SYGVQD (reference sequence). V lost 6 bases to trimming and J lost 8 bases; unmatched junction nucleotides: 8. The CDR3 spans 15 residues. In DNA form, the CDR3 reads TGCGCCAGCAGGCCCGGACTAGCGGGAAAGTATGAGCAGTTCTTC. It yields the protein CASRPGLAGKYEQFF.

The chain has TRBV19 and TRBJ2-1; perhaps TRBD2 as D (5 bases). The CDR3 is 13 residues long. Germline lookup yields CDR1 LNHDA and CDR2 SQIVND (reference sequence). Trimming cost V 1 base and J 10 bases, with 11 bases left between them. DNA of the CDR3: TGTGCCAGTAGTATAGTGGGAGCCCCGGAGCAGTTCTTC. It codes for CASSIVGAPEQFF.

This sequence joins TRBV6-5 and TRBJ2-7; 7 positions agree with TRBD2. Germline assignment: CDR1 MNHEY and CDR2 SVGAGI. The CDR3 is made up of 13 amino acids. V lost 6 bases, J lost 2 bases, and 4 bases stayed unmatched. The CDR3 DNA reads TGTGCCAGCAGGAGCGGGGCCCCCTACGAGCAGTACTTC. Amino acids: CASRSGAPYEQYF.

The table lists this clone with a few counts. CDR3 sequence reads: CAITGRQGANTEAFF. CDR3 DNA: TGTGCCATCACGGGGAGACAGGGGGCGAACACTGAAGCTTTCTTT. The chain couples TRBV10-3 to TRBJ1-1; TRBD1 agrees at 10 bases. Trimming took 7 bases from V and 1 from J; bases not matched to a gene: 6. Germline CDR1 reads ENHRY; CDR2 reads SYGVKD. This CDR3 has 15 residues.